This record covers a single T cell receptor (beta chain). The antigen is undetermined. Amplification used 60 Vbeta primers and 13 Jbeta primers. Clones were read by immunoSEQ multiplex PCR, and TCRdb kept only the in-frame ones, dropping some. This table has 150,000 to 250,000 clones, roughly 78% appearing once. The sample is drawn from a study of cytomegalovirus exposure and HLA in healthy donors. Study results and caveats: V- and J-gene trimming of TCR beta was linked (in a later analysis) to a missense DCLRE1C variant.

Sequences were obtained from PBMCs. The receptor's source is a woman aged 30 to 39 in good health and CMV-seropositive.

Here the CDR3 reads CASSMTGGNYGYTF. The CDR3 nucleotides read TGTGCCAGCAGCATGACAGGGGGCAACTATGGCTACACCTTC. This chain connects TRBV27 to TRBJ1-2, with 10 positions matching TRBD1. The CDR3 has 14 amino acids. The junction had 3 bases not matched to a gene; V was cut back by 6 bases and J by 2 bases. Germline V gene data show CDR1 as MNHEY and CDR2 as SMNVEV (reference sequence).